The rows below give T cell receptor beta chains drawn from one sample of a study of cytomegalovirus exposure and HLA in healthy donors. The method was immunoSEQ multiplex PCR; TCRdb's version includes in-frame clones alone and lacks a portion of them. The table records roughly 140,000 clones, about 80% of them present only once. The sample comprised PBMCs. Source of these receptors: a woman aged 45 to 65 in good health and CMV-seropositive. Each CDR3 is given without its conserved first and last residue. A D gene is named only where the DNA matches it firmly.

V gene	D gene	J gene	CDR3 protein
TRBV5-4	TRBD1	TRBJ2-3	ASTLRDSYTQY
TRBV6-5	TRBD1	TRBJ1-2	ASSYGDRVIGGYT
TRBV5-1	NA	TRBJ1-3	ASSSLSSGSAGNTIY
TRBV5-6	NA	TRBJ2-7	ASSLGQTRMVEQY
TRBV7-3	TRBD1	TRBJ2-1	ASSPTDRGREQF
TRBV2	NA	TRBJ2-1	ASSESGDNEQF
TRBV7-9	TRBD1	TRBJ2-7	SSSLEGDRTYEQY
TRBV10-2	NA	TRBJ2-7	AIFKQKAAYEQY
TRBV30	NA	TRBJ1-6	AWSSSSPPLH
TRBV5-1	NA	TRBJ2-7	ASSSESGVQQY
TRBV5-6	TRBD1	TRBJ2-7	ASSSGTGIDEQY
TRBV19	NA	TRBJ1-2	ASSIGSGIYGYT
TRBV6-6	NA	TRBJ1-1	ASRGRGKNTEAF
TRBV7-2	NA	TRBJ1-2	ASSPAALGYGYT
TRBV5-1	TRBD1	TRBJ2-7	ASSPWTGGYEQY
TRBV4-1	TRBD2	TRBJ2-1	ASSQGGGEQF
TRBV9	NA	TRBJ1-6	ASSSAGLSSYNSPLH
TRBV27	NA	TRBJ1-5	ASSTGNLGNQPQH
TRBV7-9	TRBD1	TRBJ1-6	SSSPTGENSPLH
TRBV7-3	NA	TRBJ2-2	ASSRTVGELF
TRBV7-9	NA	TRBJ2-7	ASSQVGTGRGYEQY
TRBV13	TRBD1	TRBJ2-1	ASSPQTGGPYNEQF
TRBV13	TRBD2	TRBJ2-3	ASSPGYPSGGEQY
TRBV6-5	NA	TRBJ2-7	ASSYRGSSYEQY
TRBV6-1	NA	TRBJ1-6	ASSESGGNSPLH
TRBV15	NA	TRBJ2-1	ATSRDPNNEQF
TRBV11-2	NA	TRBJ1-1	ASRQEKQGPKTLEAF
TRBV7-9	NA	TRBJ2-4	ASSLGGLAKNIQY
TRBV28	NA	TRBJ2-7	ASRTRAYEQY
TRBV5-1	TRBD1	TRBJ1-3	ASSLTGAAGNTIY